This T cell receptor beta chain was captured by sequencing in a study of graft-versus-host responses after intestinal transplantation. Study overall: The transplants performed in recipients were multivisceral, liver-intestinal, or isolated intestinal.

Worth noting for this clone: Its antigen is undetermined.

Regarding the study as a whole: Analysis identified GvH clones in recipient marrow, with some appearing first in ileum or blood.

The assay was immunoSEQ multiplex PCR, and TCRdb's table has in-frame clones only and misses some. The repertoire holds 90,000 to 150,000 clones, with about 95% as singletons. Trimming left V 3 bases short and J 3 bases short, with 12 bases between. The CDR3 is 14 amino acids. Per the germline V gene, CDR1 is SGDLS and CDR2 is YYNGEE. This clonotype originated in a human donor who received an intestinal transplant. The J gene is TRBJ1-1, the V gene TRBV9, with D possibly TRBD1 on 6 matching bases. The starting material was unstimulated CD8+ T cells sorted from spleen or lymph node cells, obtained before intestinal transplant. CDR3 sequence reads: CASSAVGGHTEAFF. The CDR3 DNA is TGTGCCAGCAGCGCCGTCGGGGGGCACACTGAAGCTTTCTTT.